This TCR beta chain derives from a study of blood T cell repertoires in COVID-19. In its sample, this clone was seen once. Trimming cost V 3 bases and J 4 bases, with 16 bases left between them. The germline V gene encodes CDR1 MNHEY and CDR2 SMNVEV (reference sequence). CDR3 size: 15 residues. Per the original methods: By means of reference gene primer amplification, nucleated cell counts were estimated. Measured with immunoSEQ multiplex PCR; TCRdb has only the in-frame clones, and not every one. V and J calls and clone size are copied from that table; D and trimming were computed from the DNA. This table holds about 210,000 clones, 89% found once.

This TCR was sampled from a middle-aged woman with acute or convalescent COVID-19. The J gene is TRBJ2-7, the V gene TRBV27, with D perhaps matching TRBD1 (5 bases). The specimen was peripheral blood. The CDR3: CASSLLPGKGYEQYV. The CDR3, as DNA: TGTGCCAGCAGTTTGTTACCAGGGAAGGGGTACGAGCAGTACGTC.